This T cell receptor (beta chain) was sequenced during a study of Graves' ophthalmopathy and Graves' hyperthyroidism. Regarding the study as a whole: Detected in blood as well were most expanded thyroid clonotypes with frequency above 0.001. The model's ophthalmopathy progression predictions had approximately 69% sensitivity and 72.22% specificity. A classifier, a 13-signature model, separated ophthalmopathy from stable hyperthyroidism with more than 85% sensitivity and approximately 81% specificity.

Concerning this clonotype: The antigen remains undetermined.

Having ophthalmopathy, the donors showed moderate-to-severe activity, CAS ≥3 and NOSPECS ≥4, with disease lasting under 3 months. The authors amplified TCR beta CDR3 regions from RNA transcripts. An opening RT-PCR round employed HTBI primers and preceded a second-round multiplex PCR. TCRdb fed the multiplex PCR reads into MiXCR, producing one record per CDR3 protein. The table includes under 250,000 distinct CDR3 sequences, approximately 28% detected once. The CDR3 length is 15 residues. V lost 7 bases and J 4 bases, leaving 17 bases between the germline ends. Germline loops: CDR1 SGHNT, CDR2 YYREEE (reference sequence).

The TCR sequence derives from a man aged 45 to 65 with Graves' ophthalmopathy. The rearrangement uses TRBV5-4 and TRBJ2-2, with a possible D match to TRBD1 (6 bases). Sequenced sample: peripheral blood. The CDR3 is CASPAGQGPTGELFF. The CDR3 DNA reads as TGTGCCAGCCCCGCAGGGCAGGGGCCCACCGGGGAGCTGTTTTTT.